This TCR beta chain emerged from a study of blood T cell repertoires in COVID-19. The V gene lost 6 bases and the J gene lost 0 bases, with 3 bases spanning the gap. This CDR3 is built from 12 residues. Germline V CDR1 and CDR2: MDHEN, SYDVKM. Generated by immunoSEQ multiplex PCR, the TCRdb table keeps only in-frame clones and is missing some. The table records some 270,000 clones, roughly 84% of them present only once. The gene calls are TRBV28 and TRBJ1-5, with D unresolved. This receptor was obtained from a human donor with COVID-19, enrolled during active disease. The donor label of this sample is uncertain. What was sequenced was peripheral blood. In DNA form, the CDR3 reads TGTGCCAGCAGCAATAGCAATCAGCCCCAGCATTTT. Residues: CASSNSNQPQHF.